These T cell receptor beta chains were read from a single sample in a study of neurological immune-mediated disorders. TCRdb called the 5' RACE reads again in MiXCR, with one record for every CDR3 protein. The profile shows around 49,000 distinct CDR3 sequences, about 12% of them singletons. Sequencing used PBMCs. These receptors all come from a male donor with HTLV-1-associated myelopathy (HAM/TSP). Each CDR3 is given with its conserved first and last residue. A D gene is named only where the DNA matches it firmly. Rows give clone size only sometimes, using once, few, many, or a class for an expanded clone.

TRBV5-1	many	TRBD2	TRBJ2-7	TGCGCCAGCAGCGGGGGACTAGCGGGGAACTACTACGAGCAGTACTTC	CASSGGLAGNYYEQYF
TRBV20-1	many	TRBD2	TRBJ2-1	TGCAGTGCGCCTTTAGCGGGGCGAACCCTAAGCTCCTACAATGAGCAGTTCTTC	CSAPLAGRTLSSYNEQFF
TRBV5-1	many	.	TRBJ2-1	TGCGCCAGCAGCGTGGACGGGGTTAGGTACAATGAGCAGTTCTTC	CASSVDGVRYNEQFF
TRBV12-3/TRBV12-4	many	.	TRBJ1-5	TGTGCCAGCCGGAGGGATCCCTATCAGCCCCAGCATTTT	CASRRDPYQPQHF
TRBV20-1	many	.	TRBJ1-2	TGCAGTGCCGACCGAGACTATGGCTACACCTTC	CSADRDYGYTF
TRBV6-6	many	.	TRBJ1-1	TGTGCCAGCAGTTACTCGGAAGAGAACACTGAAGCTTTCTTT	CASSYSEENTEAFF
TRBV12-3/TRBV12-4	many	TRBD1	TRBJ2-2	TGTGCCAGCAGTTTTTTTCTAGGGACAGGGATGAACACCGGGGAGCTGTTTTTT	CASSFFLGTGMNTGELFF
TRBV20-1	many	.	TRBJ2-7	TGCAGTGCTAGGGCCCGGCGGGACGAGCAGTACTTC	CSARARRDEQYF
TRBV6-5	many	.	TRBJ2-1	TGTGCCAGCGCTTTACAGGGTAGTTCCTACAATGAGCAGTTCTTC	CASALQGSSYNEQFF
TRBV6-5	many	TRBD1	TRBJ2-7	TGTGCCAGCAACCCGGGACAGGGGTGGTCGCAGTACTTC	CASNPGQGWSQYF
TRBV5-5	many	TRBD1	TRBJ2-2	TGTGCCAGCAGCTCAAACAGGGGGCTTACCGGGGAGCTGTTTTTT	CASSSNRGLTGELFF
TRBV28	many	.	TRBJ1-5	TGTGCCATCTCGAGATGGAATCAGCCCCAGCATTTT	CAISRWNQPQHF
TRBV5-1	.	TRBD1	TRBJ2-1	TGCGCCAGCGTACCCGAACCGGGACAGGCCTACAATGAGCAGTTCTTC	CASVPEPGQAYNEQFF
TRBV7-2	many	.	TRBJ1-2	TGTGCCAGCAGCTTTCAGGGCGCTGGCTACACCTTC	CASSFQGAGYTF
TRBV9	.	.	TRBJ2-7	TGTGCCAGCAGCTTGGCCGGGGGCGCAGGGTGGAACGAGCAGTACTTC	CASSLAGGAGWNEQYF
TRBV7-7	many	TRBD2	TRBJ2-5	TGTGCCAGCAGCTTGGCGGGGGGGTACCAAGAGACCCAGTACTTC	CASSLAGGYQETQYF
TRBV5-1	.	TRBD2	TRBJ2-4	TGCGCCAGCAGCTCGGGTCCGGGGGGGGACATTCAGTACTTC	CASSSGPGGDIQYF
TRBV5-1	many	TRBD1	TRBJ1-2	TGCGCCAGCAGCCTTCCAGGACAGGGGTTAGATGGCTACACCTTC	CASSLPGQGLDGYTF
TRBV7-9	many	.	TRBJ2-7	TGTGCCAGCAGCTTACAGGCGCCCTACGAGCAGTACTTC	CASSLQAPYEQYF
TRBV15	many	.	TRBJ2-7	TGTGCCACCAGCAGGGGGCTCGAGCAGTACTTC	CATSRGLEQYF
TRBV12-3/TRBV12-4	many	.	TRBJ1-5	TGTGCCAGCAGTTTGGGCAATCAGCCCCAGCATTTT	CASSLGNQPQHF
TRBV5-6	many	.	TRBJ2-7	TGTGCCAGCAGCCGTCTCTACGAGCAGTACTTC	CASSRLYEQYF
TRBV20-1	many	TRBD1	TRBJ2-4	TGCAGTGCTAGAGATATCAGACAGGGGCGAAACATTCAGTACTTC	CSARDIRQGRNIQYF
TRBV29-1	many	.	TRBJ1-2	TGCAGCGTTGTTACAGGGAACTATGGCTACACCTTC	CSVVTGNYGYTF
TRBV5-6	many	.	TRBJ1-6	TGTGCCAGCAGCTTGGGAGGGGCCCTCCACTTT	CASSLGGALHF
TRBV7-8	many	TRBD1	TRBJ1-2	TGTGCCAGCAGCACCCGACAGGGAGACTATGGCTACACCTTC	CASSTRQGDYGYTF
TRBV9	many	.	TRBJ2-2	TGTGCCAGCAGCCCCAAATTAAGCGGAATTTCCGGGGAGCTGTTTTTT	CASSPKLSGISGELFF
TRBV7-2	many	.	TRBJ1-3	TGTGCCAGCAGCTTAGCGCGATCGGTTGGAAACACCATATATTTT	CASSLARSVGNTIYF
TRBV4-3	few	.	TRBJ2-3	TGCGCCAGCAGCCAAGATCACCGGCAGGGCCTGGATACGCAGTATTTT	CASSQDHRQGLDTQYF
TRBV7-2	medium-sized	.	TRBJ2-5	TGTGCCAGCAGCTTTCTTTTGGGGACCCAGTACTTC	CASSFLLGTQYF
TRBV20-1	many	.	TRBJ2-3	TGTAGCGTGGTCCAAACGGTCAGCACAGATACGCAGTATTTT	CSVVQTVSTDTQYF
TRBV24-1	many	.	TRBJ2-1	TGTGCCACCAGTGACCCCGGGGCCCGGGTCAATGAGCAGTTCTTC	CATSDPGARVNEQFF
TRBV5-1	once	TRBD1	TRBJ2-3	TGCGCCAGCAGACCGGGGGACAGGGTATCGGCAGATACGCAGTATTTT	CASRPGDRVSADTQYF
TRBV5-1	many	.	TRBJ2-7	TGCGCCAGCAGCTTGGTCAGCGGAACCTACGAGCAGTACTTC	CASSLVSGTYEQYF